These 13 T cell receptor beta chains were sequenced from one sample in a study of blood T cell repertoires in COVID-19. The protocol was immunoSEQ multiplex PCR, while the TCRdb copy is restricted to in-frame clones and leaves out a portion. Found here are 150,000 to 250,000 clones, 85% to 95% of them singletons; the top ten hold 0.7% to 0.8%. The sequencing sample was made of peripheral blood. Source of these receptors: a young man with COVID-19, enrolled during active disease.

J is TRBJ2-7 and V is TRBV6-4, with 9 bases that match TRBD1. CDR1 MRHNA and CDR2 SNTAGT come from the germline V gene. The V gene end was trimmed by 7 bases and the J gene end by 6 bases; junction bases not matched to a gene: 13. This CDR3 is built from 15 residues. The CDR3 DNA reads TGTGCCAGCAACTCCAACCGGGACAGGGTTTCCGAGCAGTACTTC. Translating it yields CASNSNRDRVSEQYF.

This clone was counted between two and nine times. The chain recombines TRBV2 with TRBJ1-1; TRBD1 matches 11 bases. The V gene's germline CDR1 is SNHLY and CDR2 FYNNEI. After removal of 7 bases from V and 3 bases from J, the junction contained 1 base not matched to a gene. The CDR3 runs 13 residues. The CDR3 region is CASMGQGDTEAFF. CDR3 in DNA: TGTGCCAGCATGGGACAGGGGGACACTGAAGCTTTCTTT.

The V and J genes are TRBV29-1 and TRBJ1-2; TRBD1 matches at 7 bases. The CDR3 is made up of 12 amino acids. The V gene's germline CDR1 is SQVTM and CDR2 ANQGSEA. V was clipped by 7 bases and J by 4 bases; unmatched bases: 6. The CDR3 sequence: CSAQGQTYGYTF. The CDR3 region has the DNA TGCAGCGCCCAGGGACAGACCTATGGCTACACCTTC.

The chain joins TRBV6-5 to TRBJ1-2; TRBD1 aligns across 10 bases. Germline lookup yields CDR1 MNHEY and CDR2 SVGAGI. The CDR3 is 15 residues long. V shed 5 bases, J shed 8 bases, and the junction held 11 bases outside the gene matches. CDR3 DNA: TGTGCCAGCAGTCCCCTGGGACAGGGGCTAGAGGGCTACACCTTC. It specifies CASSPLGQGLEGYTF.

The J gene is TRBJ1-2, the V gene TRBV2; 12 positions agree with TRBD1. Germline V lookup: CDR1 SNHLY, CDR2 FYNNEI. Trimming cost V 2 bases and J 4 bases; bases outside gene matches: 11. The CDR3 is 18 residues long. The CDR3 sequence: CASSESGTGGSRSYGYTF. The CDR3 DNA reads as TGTGCCAGCAGTGAAAGCGGGACAGGGGGCTCCCGTAGCTATGGCTACACCTTC. The variable domain in full, completed from reference TRBV2 and TRBJ1-2, reads EPEVTQTPSHQVTQMGQEVILRCVPISNHLYFYWYRQILGQKVEFLVSFYNNEISEKSEIFDDQFSVERPDGSNFTLKIRSTKLEDSAMYFCASSESGTGGSRSYGYTFGSGTRLTVV.

This sequence joins TRBV3-1 (or the pseudogene TRBV3-2) and TRBJ2-7; 9 nucleotides align to TRBD1. The germline CDR1 and CDR2 sequences are LGHDT and YNNKEL (reference sequence). V gave up 4 bases and J gave up 3 bases; unmatched junction bases: 4. The CDR3 spans 14 residues. The CDR3: CASSPGTGIYEQYF. CDR3 DNA sequence: TGTGCCAGCAGCCCCGGGACAGGGATCTACGAGCAGTACTTC.

This clone was picked up one time. This chain uses TRBV19 with TRBJ1-2, with D hard to call. The germline V gene has CDR1 LNHDA and CDR2 SQIVND (reference sequence). V gave up 10 bases and J gave up 0 bases, with 27 bases separating them. This CDR3 contains 18 residues. The CDR3 coding sequence is TGTGCCACCCCATTCGGGCGTTCGGACTCCAAAGCTAACTATGGCTACACCTTC. This codes for CATPFGRSDSKANYGYTF.

The rearrangement joins TRBV5-3 to TRBJ1-1; 8 nucleotides align to TRBD1. TRBV5-3 counts as an open reading frame of uncertain function. J gave up 1 base and V 5 bases, and 7 bases lay outside the gene matches. This CDR3 is 15 amino acids long. CDR3 in amino acids: CARSRGTGGNTEAFF. The CDR3 bases are TGTGCCAGAAGTCGGGGGACAGGCGGGAACACTGAAGCTTTCTTT.

This chain connects TRBV27 to TRBJ1-2; D remains unclear. CDR3 size: 13 residues. With 3 bases removed from V and 0 bases from J, the gap between germline ends came to 5 bases. CDR1 MNHEY and CDR2 SMNVEV come from the germline V gene (reference sequence). This chain's CDR3 is CASSFRANYGYTF. The CDR3 nucleotides are TGTGCCAGCAGTTTTAGAGCTAACTATGGCTACACCTTC.

The CDR3 sequence: CASRRQLGYYNEQFF. DNA of the CDR3: TGTGCCAGCAGACGTCAACTAGGATACTACAATGAGCAGTTCTTC. V and J are TRBV6-5 and TRBJ2-1; D is possibly TRBD2 (5 bases). Germline-derived CDR1 and CDR2 are MNHEY and SVGAGI. The CDR3 has 15 amino acids. The V and J ends lost 6 bases and 3 bases respectively, with 15 bases between them.

The count of this clone is one. The rearrangement links TRBV30 to TRBJ1-2; the D is unclear. This CDR3 has 10 amino acids. V was cut by 3 bases and J by 7 bases, with 6 bases left in between. The germline gives CDR1 GTSNPN, CDR2 SVGIG (reference sequence). DNA for the CDR3: TGTGCCTGGAGAGAGGGTGGCTACACCTTC. This codes for CAWREGGYTF.

The chain carries TRBV24-1 and TRBJ1-2; 7 bases are shared with TRBD1. The length of the CDR3 is 14 residues. The germline gives CDR1 KGHDR, CDR2 SFDVKD. With V trimmed by 4 bases and J by 7 bases, 8 bases remained unmatched. CDR3 sequence reads: CATSDNDRDLGYTF. The CDR3 nucleotides are TGTGCCACCAGTGACAACGACAGGGACCTTGGCTACACCTTC.

The chain recombines TRBV27 with TRBJ2-6; 7 bases are shared with TRBD1. The germline V gene encodes CDR1 MNHEY and CDR2 SMNVEV (reference sequence). After removal of 5 bases from V and 0 bases from J, the junction contained 13 bases not matched to a gene. CDR3 length: 19 amino acids. The CDR3 sequence: CASSATGSTLPSGANVLTF. Here the CDR3 DNA reads TGTGCCAGCAGTGCGACAGGGTCTACCCTCCCCTCTGGGGCCAACGTCCTGACTTTC. Supplemented by reference TRBV27 and TRBJ2-6, the full variable domain reads EAQVTQNPRYLITVTGKKLTVTCSQNMNHEYMSWYRQDPGLGLRQIYYSMNVEVTDKGDVPEGYKVSRKEKRNFPLILESPSPNQTSLYFCASSATGSTLPSGANVLTFGAGSRLTVL.